Each of the 17 T cell receptor beta chains below was sequenced from the same sample in a study of control samples from healthy donors and cancer patients. TCRdb's copy holds only in-frame clones and misses some; the assay was immunoSEQ multiplex PCR. The data show 150,000 to 200,000 clones, with 91% seen just once and about 1.4% held by the top ten. What was sequenced was blood. These receptors originate from a woman aged 25-40 years in good health.

J is TRBJ2-4 and V is TRBV21-1; the DNA was not compared with TRBD1, the D call given in the table. TRBV21-1 is reported as a pseudogene. The CDR3 sequence is 13 residues long. This chain's CDR3 is CANLGARGNIQYF. The CDR3 nucleotides read TGTGCCAACCTAGGGGCGAGGGGGAACATTCAGTACTTC.

As for this clone: Different DNA sequences within this sample yield the same CDR3. The chain carries TRBV20-1 and TRBJ2-7, with D possibly matching TRBD1 (5 bases). CDR1 and CDR2 (germline): DFQATT, SNEGSKA (reference sequence). This CDR3 contains 11 residues. V lost 3 bases and J lost 4, with 7 bases in between. As DNA, the CDR3 is TGCAGTGCTAGCCAGGGTTACGAGCAGTACTTC. Protein product: CSASQGYEQYF.

The rearrangement joins TRBV11-3 to TRBJ2-2; 9 nucleotides line up with TRBD1. This CDR3 has 15 amino acids. Trimming at V came to 1 base and at J to 7 bases, leaving 4 bases not matched to a gene. Germline V gene lookup returns CDR1 SGHNT and CDR2 YENEEA. For the CDR3, the DNA is TGTGCCAGCAGCTTAGGCCACAGGGGGCACGGGGAGCTGTTTTTT. Protein sequence: CASSLGHRGHGELFF.

This clone was observed a single time. In nucleotides, the CDR3 is TGTGCCAGCAGCCAAGCCCACAGGGGCGGCGGCTACACCTTC. Amino acid sequence: CASSQAHRGGGYTF. The chain is built from TRBV3-1 (or the pseudogene TRBV3-2) and TRBJ1-2; 7 nucleotides match TRBD1. This CDR3 spans 14 amino acids. Looked up from germline, CDR1 is LGHDT and CDR2 is YNNKEL (reference sequence). Germline trimming cut 1 base from V and 8 bases from J; bases unmatched to any gene: 7.

This chain links TRBV7-2 with TRBJ2-7, with 10 bases that match TRBD1. CDR1 is SGHTA and CDR2 is FQGNSA in the germline V gene. The CDR3 is 13 amino acids. Germline trimming cut 8 bases from V and 4 bases from J; bases unmatched to any gene: 5. CDR3 protein: CASGTGVQYEQYF. CDR3 nucleotides: TGTGCCAGCGGGACAGGGGTGCAATACGAGCAGTACTTC.

V usage is TRBV3-1 (or the pseudogene TRBV3-2) and J usage is TRBJ1-2, with 8 bases that match TRBD1. The CDR3 totals 16 residues. Germline assignment: CDR1 LGHDT and CDR2 YNNKEL (reference sequence). V was pared by 0 bases and J by 2 bases, with 5 bases of the junction left unmatched. This chain's CDR3 is CASSQDPPGGNYGYTF. CDR3 coding DNA: TGTGCCAGCAGCCAAGATCCCCCAGGGGGCAACTATGGCTACACCTTC.

This clone was seen only once. In nucleotides, the CDR3 is TGTGCCAGCAGCCCTACTAGCTTAGAGACCCAGTACTTC. Translated, it gives CASSPTSLETQYF. The chain uses TRBV9 and TRBJ2-5; a possible D gene is TRBD2 (6 bases). CDR1 SGDLS and CDR2 YYNGEE come from the germline V gene. With 4 bases removed from V and 4 bases from J, the gap between germline ends came to 11 bases. The CDR3 loop spans 13 amino acids. Full variable domain (outside the CDR3, taken from reference TRBV9 and TRBJ2-5): DSGVTQTPKHLITATGQRVTLRCSPRSGDLSVYWYQQSLDQGLQFLIQYYNGEERAKGNILERFSAQQFPDLHSELNLSSLELGDSALYFCASSPTSLETQYFGPGTRLLVL.

With regard to this clone: Other DNA sequences in this specimen translate into the identical CDR3. J is TRBJ1-2 and V is TRBV6-4; 9 positions agree with TRBD1. V was pared by 0 bases and J by 4 bases, with 0 bases of the junction left unmatched. The CDR3 has 14 residues. Germline assignment: CDR1 MRHNA and CDR2 SNTAGT. The CDR3 DNA sequence: TGTGCCAGCAGTGACTCACAGGGGGCCTATGGCTACACCTTC. Translation gives CASSDSQGAYGYTF.

This clone is a singleton in its sample. The chain combines TRBV24-1 with TRBJ2-3; D tentatively reads TRBD1 or TRBD2 (5 bases each). Germline V gives CDR1 KGHDR, CDR2 SFDVKD. This CDR3 has 13 residues. V lost 7 bases, J lost 2 bases, and 9 bases lay in between. CDR3 protein: CATRGESTDTQYF. The CDR3 DNA reads as TGTGCCACCAGGGGGGAATCCACAGATACGCAGTATTTT.

The chain uses TRBV25-1 and TRBJ1-1; D is undetermined. The V gene's germline CDR1 is MGHDK and CDR2 SYGVNS. CDR3 length: 13 residues. Trimming shortened V by 6 bases and J by 0 bases, and 8 bases separated the two germline ends. In DNA form, the CDR3 reads TGTGCCAGCAGAAGTCAGATGAACACTGAAGCTTTCTTT. As protein: CASRSQMNTEAFF.

The J gene is TRBJ2-3, the V gene TRBV12-3 or TRBV12-4; no reliable D call. This CDR3 is 11 amino acids long. V shed 5 bases and J shed 4 bases, with 4 bases lying between them. CDR3 DNA: TGTGCCAGCAGTCCATCAGATACGCAGTATTTT. Amino acids: CASSPSDTQYF.

This clone was found a few times. The chain has TRBV15 and TRBJ1-5; TRBD1 is a possible D gene (5 bases). The CDR3 is 14 amino acids. V was trimmed by 1 base and J by 7 bases, leaving 11 bases between them. Germline lookup yields CDR1 LNHNV and CDR2 YYDKDF (reference sequence). The chain's CDR3 is CATSRVSEGQPQHF. DNA for the CDR3: TGTGCCACCAGCAGAGTTTCCGAGGGGCAGCCCCAGCATTTT.

To note about this clone: The sample carries other DNA sequences with the same CDR3. The gene calls are TRBV18 and TRBJ1-1; D possibly corresponds to TRBD1 (6 bases). This CDR3 is 14 amino acids long. The V and J ends lost 1 base and 1 base respectively, with 7 bases between them. From germline, CDR1 is KGHSH and CDR2 LQKENI. CDR3 nucleotide sequence: TGTGCCAGCTCACCACAGGGGGGGAACACTGAAGCTTTCTTT. It is translated as CASSPQGGNTEAFF.

This clone has just one count. This same CDR3 is encoded by further DNA sequences in the sample. The CDR3, as DNA: TGTGCCAGTAGGACTAGCGGGAGTTACGAGCAGTACTTC. The encoded protein is CASRTSGSYEQYF. The rearrangement links TRBV19 to TRBJ2-7; 12 bases fit TRBD2. CDR3 size: 13 residues. The trim removed 6 bases at V and 4 bases at J, leaving 1 base unmatched. The germline gives CDR1 LNHDA, CDR2 SQIVND (reference sequence). The entire variable domain, with the rest obtained from reference TRBV19 and TRBJ2-7, is as follows: DGGITQSPKYLFRKEGQNVTLSCEQNLNHDAMYWYRQDPGQGLRLIYYSQIVNDFQKGDIAEGYSVSREKKESFPLTVTSAQKNPTAFYLCASRTSGSYEQYFGPGTRLTVT.

The chain joins TRBV5-1 to TRBJ2-7; the D is unclear. CDR1 SGHRS and CDR2 YFSETQ come from the germline V gene. The CDR3 has 14 residues. Trimming pared 0 bases from V and 0 bases from J, leaving 7 bases between. The CDR3 here is CASSLESPSYEQYF. In DNA, the CDR3 is TGCGCCAGCAGCTTGGAGTCCCCCTCCTACGAGCAGTACTTC.

The sample holds one count of this clone. The CDR3 reads CASSLGAHGVQETQYF. Here the CDR3 DNA reads TGCGCCAGCAGCTTGGGGGCACACGGGGTACAAGAGACCCAGTACTTC. The rearrangement links TRBV5-1 to TRBJ2-5; tentative D call: TRBD2 (5 bases). Germline V gene sequence: CDR1 SGHRS, CDR2 YFSETQ. Trimming stripped 0 bases from V and 2 bases from J, with 14 bases between. The CDR3 has 16 amino acids.

The chain has TRBV7-6 and TRBJ1-4; D gene uncertain. V lost 1 base and J 5 bases, leaving 11 bases between the germline ends. Germline assignment: CDR1 SGHVS and CDR2 FNYEAQ. This CDR3 has 15 amino acids. The CDR3 reads CASSLGGGSNEKLFF. The CDR3 nucleotides are TGTGCCAGCAGCTTAGGTGGCGGGTCAAATGAAAAACTGTTTTTT.